The 14 T cell receptor beta chains in this list originate from one sample, sequenced in a study of radiotherapy plus CTLA-4 blockade in lung cancer. The repertoire was sequenced with immunoSEQ multiplex PCR; TCRdb's copy has only in-frame clones and lacks some. The sample carries around 91,000 clones, 85% to 90% recorded once. This specimen consisted of peripheral blood, obtained from a patient treated with radiotherapy plus ipilimumab. The source of these receptors is a human donor with non-small cell lung cancer that progressed on radiotherapy plus ipilimumab.

This sequence joins TRBV5-1 and TRBJ2-1; tentative D call: TRBD2 (7 bases). The length of the CDR3 is 15 residues. The V end was cut by 3 bases, the J end by 7 bases, with 17 bases between. The V gene's germline CDR1 is SGHRS and CDR2 YFSETQ. The CDR3 DNA is TGCGCCAGCAGCTCCGGGGGGCAGGGGACGAATGAGCAGTTCTTC. Translated: CASSSGGQGTNEQFF.

The genes are TRBV27 and TRBJ2-5; 7 bases are a match to TRBD1. The CDR3 consists of 18 residues. Germline V CDR1 and CDR2: MNHEY, SMNVEV (reference sequence). Trimming cost V 2 bases and J 5 bases; bases outside gene matches: 17. CDR3 protein: CASSLRPPGQFRGETQYF. CDR3 DNA sequence: TGTGCCAGCAGTTTAAGGCCCCCGGGACAGTTTCGAGGGGAGACCCAGTACTTC.

The chain links TRBV7-3 to TRBJ2-1, with TRBD2 matching over 7 bases. The ends lost 5 bases at V and 10 bases at J; junction bases unmatched: 5. The CDR3 runs to 12 residues. The V gene's germline CDR1 is SGHTA and CDR2 FQGTGA. The CDR3 bases are TGTGCCAGCAGCCTTGGGAGGGAGGAGCAGTTCTTC. It translates to CASSLGREEQFF.

This clone has only one observation. The same CDR3 arises from other DNA sequences in this sample as well. This chain joins TRBV5-1 and TRBJ2-1; 9 bases are shared with TRBD2. Germline loops: CDR1 SGHRS, CDR2 YFSETQ. This CDR3 region has 15 residues. V dropped 3 bases and J dropped 4; count of bases not matched to a gene: 5. The CDR3 bases are TGCGCCAGCAGCTCGGGACTAGCAGATTACAATGAGCAGTTCTTC. Amino acid sequence: CASSSGLADYNEQFF.

This chain connects TRBV7-9 to TRBJ2-7; TRBD2 matches at 8 bases. CDR3 length: 13 residues. V shed 5 bases, J shed 3 bases, and the junction held 3 bases outside the gene matches. CDR1 and CDR2 from the germline V gene are SEHNR and FQNEAQ (reference sequence). The CDR3 is CASSPGTSYEQYF. DNA for the CDR3: TGTGCCAGCAGCCCGGGGACTAGCTACGAGCAGTACTTC.

The chain recombines TRBV7-9 with TRBJ2-5, with TRBD2 as a possible D gene (6 bases). CDR3 size: 14 residues. The germline V gene has CDR1 SEHNR and CDR2 FQNEAQ (reference sequence). V was cut by 6 bases and J by 2 bases, with 13 bases left in between. The CDR3 loop reads CASSFSGKQETQYF. CDR3 bases: TGTGCCAGCAGTTTTAGCGGAAAACAAGAGACCCAGTACTTC.

J is TRBJ1-2 and V is TRBV28; D gene uncertain. Trimming cost V 3 bases and J 2 bases, with 1 base left between them. The germline CDR1 and CDR2 sequences are MDHEN and SYDVKM. The CDR3 totals 11 residues. CDR3 loop: CASSLNYGYTF. The DNA for the CDR3 is TGTGCCAGCAGTTTGAACTATGGCTACACCTTC.

The rearrangement joins TRBV6-1 to TRBJ2-1, with D maybe TRBD2 (5 bases). V was pared by 10 bases and J by 5 bases, with 18 bases between. This CDR3 spans 14 amino acids. From germline, CDR1 is MNHNS and CDR2 SASEGT. The DNA for the CDR3 is TGTGCCACACTAGATGTAAGGGAACACAATGAGCAGTTCTTC. Protein: CATLDVREHNEQFF.

V usage is TRBV6-1 and J usage is TRBJ1-1; 7 bases fit TRBD1. With 6 bases clipped from V and 5 bases from J, the junction kept 12 bases outside the gene matches. Germline-derived CDR1 and CDR2 are MNHNS and SASEGT. This CDR3 has 15 amino acids. The CDR3 sequence: CASSLLGQERTEAFF. CDR3 coding DNA: TGTGCCAGCAGCCTACTTGGACAGGAGAGGACTGAAGCTTTCTTT.

V is TRBV6-1 and J is TRBJ2-7; 7 positions match TRBD1. Germline values: CDR1 MNHNS, CDR2 SASEGT. CDR3 length: 12 residues. J was trimmed by 4 bases and V by 9 bases; bases with no gene match: 6. CDR3: CASLDRRYEQYF. In DNA, the CDR3 is TGTGCCAGTTTGGACAGGAGATACGAGCAGTACTTC.

CDR3 nucleotide sequence: TGTGCCAGCAGCACGTCGGCAGATAACACCGGGGAGCTGTTTTTT. Its translation is CASSTSADNTGELFF. The V and J genes are TRBV6-4 and TRBJ2-2, with D uncertain. This CDR3 has 15 amino acids. V was shortened by 6 bases and J by 2 bases, with 13 bases between the two germline ends. Germline CDR1 MRHNA, CDR2 SNTAGT.

V is TRBV9 and J is TRBJ1-3; 9 nucleotides line up with TRBD1. This CDR3 is 15 amino acids long. CDR1 and CDR2 (germline): SGDLS, YYNGEE. J gave up 5 bases and V 0 bases, and 3 bases lay outside the gene matches. This CDR3 reads CASSVAGTGRNTIYF. CDR3 DNA sequence: TGTGCCAGCAGCGTAGCAGGGACAGGGAGAAACACCATATATTTT.

V and J are TRBV7-8 and TRBJ2-7, with D possibly TRBD1 on 5 matching bases. Germline assignment: CDR1 SGHVS and CDR2 FQNEAQ. Trimming removed 5 bases at V and 0 bases at J, with 8 bases between. CDR3 length equals 13 residues. CDR3 bases: TGTGCCAGCAGCCTTGGGGCCTCCTACGAGCAGTACTTC. Protein: CASSLGASYEQYF.

The V and J genes are TRBV2 and TRBJ1-4; D gene uncertain. Germline V gives CDR1 SNHLY, CDR2 FYNNEI. The CDR3 is made up of 15 amino acids. Between the trimmed V and J ends, which lost 2 bases and 8 bases, there was a span of 15 bases. CDR3 sequence (DNA): TGTGCCAGCAGTGAAAGGGCGGTTTATTGGGAAAAACTGTTTTTT. Translation: CASSERAVYWEKLFF.